The 23 T cell receptor beta chains listed next were all sequenced from one sample in a study of blood T cell repertoires in COVID-19. Measured with immunoSEQ multiplex PCR; TCRdb has only the in-frame clones, and not every one. The repertoire holds 240,000 or so clones, with roughly 87% as singletons. Sequencing was carried out using peripheral blood. These TCRs come from a man in his sixties who had recovered from COVID-19.

This clone showed up just once. The chain is built from TRBV12-3 or TRBV12-4 and TRBJ1-1; 8 bases map to TRBD1. The CDR3 runs to 13 residues. The V segment lost 5 bases and the J segment 6 bases; nucleotides outside the gene matches: 5. The DNA of the CDR3 is TGTGCCAGCAGTCGGACAGGGTTCGCTGAAGCTTTCTTT. Amino acid sequence: CASSRTGFAEAFF.

This chain links TRBV7-4 with TRBJ1-5, with D hard to call. This CDR3 is 14 amino acids long. The V end lost 1 base, the J end lost 3 bases, and 7 bases lay between the germline ends. The germline gives CDR1 SGHVT, CDR2 SQSDAQ. Here the CDR3 reads CASSLDAHNQPQHF. The CDR3 DNA follows: TGTGCCAGCAGCTTAGATGCGCACAATCAGCCCCAGCATTTT.

This chain links TRBV19 with TRBJ1-4; D is undetermined. V lost 3 bases and J 8 bases, leaving 10 bases between the germline ends. Germline assignment: CDR1 LNHDA and CDR2 SQIVND (reference sequence). This CDR3 has 13 amino acids. CDR3 sequence (DNA): TGTGCCAGTAGTATTGCGGTAAACGAAAAACTGTTTTTT. Encoded protein: CASSIAVNEKLFF.

The genes are TRBV5-1 and TRBJ2-1; no firm D call. The V and J ends lost 2 bases and 10 bases respectively, with 10 bases between them. This CDR3 comprises 12 residues. The germline V gene has CDR1 SGHRS and CDR2 YFSETQ. The CDR3 is CASSFSSIEQFF. The CDR3 bases are TGCGCCAGCAGCTTTTCCAGTATAGAGCAGTTCTTC.

The chain joins TRBV7-8 to TRBJ2-7; no clear D gene. This CDR3 spans 12 amino acids. Between the trimmed V and J ends, which lost 4 bases and 4 bases, there was a span of 8 bases. CDR1 is SGHVS, CDR2 FQNEAQ, per germline. CDR3 sequence (DNA): TGTGCCAGCAGCTATACAGATTACGAGCAGTACGTC. Its protein product is CASSYTDYEQYV.

V usage is TRBV6-5 and J usage is TRBJ1-5, with 7 bases matching TRBD1. This CDR3 has 15 amino acids. Germline V gene data show CDR1 as MNHEY and CDR2 as SVGAGI. V shed 6 bases and J 4 bases; nucleotides not matched to a gene: 9. Here the CDR3 reads CASREDRLGNQPQHF. The DNA for the CDR3 is TGTGCCAGCAGAGAGGACAGGCTAGGGAATCAGCCCCAGCATTTT.

This chain joins TRBV5-6 and TRBJ1-1; 8 nucleotides align to TRBD1. Germline V gene data show CDR1 as SGHDT and CDR2 as YYEEEE. Trimming removed 4 bases from V and 4 bases from J; junction bases left unmatched: 6. The CDR3 totals 14 residues. Here the CDR3 DNA reads TGTGCCAGCAGCATCACAGGGGGTGGCACTGAAGCTTTCTTT. It yields the protein CASSITGGGTEAFF.

Points on this clone: The sample contains more than one DNA sequence encoding this CDR3. The V and J genes are TRBV5-1 and TRBJ1-1; TRBD1 matches 8 bases. This CDR3 has 14 amino acids. Germline trimming cut 3 bases from V and 1 base from J; bases unmatched to any gene: 2. From germline, CDR1 is SGHRS and CDR2 YFSETQ. The CDR3, as DNA: TGCGCCAGCAGCTCGGGGACAGGGAACACTGAAGCTTTCTTT. Translation: CASSSGTGNTEAFF.

This clone has a single count. The chain recombines TRBV19 with TRBJ2-5, with TRBD1 matching over 8 bases. J was trimmed by 5 bases and V by 6 bases; bases with no gene match: 8. CDR1 and CDR2 (germline): LNHDA, SQIVND (reference sequence). CDR3 length: 14 residues. The CDR3 is CASRRGQVGETQYF. Written as DNA, the CDR3 is TGTGCCAGTAGGCGGGGACAGGTGGGGGAGACCCAGTACTTC.

The chain joins TRBV5-1 to TRBJ1-1, with no clear D. V was trimmed by 2 bases and J by 7 bases, leaving 6 bases between them. This CDR3 spans 11 amino acids. Per germline, CDR1 SGHRS and CDR2 YFSETQ. The CDR3 spells CASSFGLEAFF. The DNA of the CDR3 is TGCGCCAGCAGCTTCGGACTTGAAGCTTTCTTT.

CDR3 DNA sequence: TGTGCCAGCATTAGCGGTTACACCGGGGAGCTGTTTTTT. Its translation: CASISGYTGELFF. The V and J genes are TRBV28 and TRBJ2-2; weak D call: TRBD2 (6 bases). The CDR3 spans 13 residues. Trimming stripped 7 bases from V and 3 bases from J, with 9 bases between. The germline V gene has CDR1 MDHEN and CDR2 SYDVKM.

V gene TRBV5-1 combines with J gene TRBJ1-4; 11 bases are shared with TRBD1. After removal of 7 bases from V and 0 bases from J, the junction contained 2 bases not matched to a gene. Germline CDR1 reads SGHRS; CDR2 reads YFSETQ. The CDR3 sequence is 15 residues long. CDR3 in amino acids: CASGQGASTNEKLFF. The DNA for the CDR3 is TGCGCCAGCGGACAGGGGGCCTCAACTAATGAAAAACTGTTTTTT.

CDR3 in amino acids: CASSGGQGSQPQHF. CDR3 nucleotide sequence: TGTGCCAGCAGTGGAGGACAGGGGAGTCAGCCCCAGCATTTT. The chain links TRBV2 to TRBJ1-5; 9 bases fit TRBD1. CDR1 and CDR2 (germline): SNHLY, FYNNEI. The CDR3 is 14 amino acids. With 4 bases clipped from V and 6 bases from J, the junction kept 4 bases outside the gene matches.

The rearrangement uses TRBV5-1 and TRBJ2-3; D perhaps matches TRBD2 (6 bases). Germline CDR1 and CDR2: SGHRS and YFSETQ. The CDR3 is made up of 13 amino acids. V lost 4 bases, J lost 4 bases, and 10 bases lay in between. The CDR3 DNA reads TGCGCCAGCAGCCGACTAGGCTCAGATACGCAGTATTTT. It encodes CASSRLGSDTQYF.

The chain couples TRBV25-1 to TRBJ1-1, with D possibly TRBD1 on 6 matching bases. In germline, CDR1 is MGHDK, CDR2 SYGVNS. CDR3 length equals 14 residues. Trimming cost V 5 bases and J 7 bases, with 17 bases left between them. Here the CDR3 DNA reads TGTGCCAGCAGTAAATTAGACAGGTCCTTTGAAGCTTTCTTT. This codes for CASSKLDRSFEAFF.

This chain connects TRBV7-2 to TRBJ2-3, with no clear D. The V end lost 1 base, the J end lost 4 bases, and 3 bases lay between the germline ends. The germline gives CDR1 SGHTA, CDR2 FQGNSA. The CDR3 is made up of 12 amino acids. The CDR3 coding sequence is TGTGCCAGCAGCTTAGTAGCAGATACGCAGTATTTT. This translates into CASSLVADTQYF.

The rearrangement joins TRBV2 to TRBJ1-6; TRBD1 agrees at 7 bases. The CDR3 has 14 amino acids. Trimming at V came to 3 bases and at J to 6 bases, leaving 2 bases not matched to a gene. The germline V gene encodes CDR1 SNHLY and CDR2 FYNNEI. The CDR3 bases are TGTGCCAGCAGTGAGAACAGGGGTAATTCACCCCTCCACTTT. It codes for CASSENRGNSPLHF. Together with reference TRBV2 and TRBJ1-6, the CDR3 gives the full variable domain: EPEVTQTPSHQVTQMGQEVILRCVPISNHLYFYWYRQILGQKVEFLVSFYNNEISEKSEIFDDQFSVERPDGSNFTLKIRSTKLEDSAMYFCASSENRGNSPLHFGNGTRLTVT.

This clone was observed at least ten times. The chain couples TRBV7-2 to TRBJ2-7; TRBD2 might be the D (6 bases). V dropped 4 bases and J dropped 7 bases, with 14 bases sitting between them. There are 13 residues in the CDR3. Germline lookup yields CDR1 SGHTA and CDR2 FQGNSA. The CDR3 bases are TGTGCCAGCAGCTCCGGGACTCGATTAGAGCAGTACTTC. Its translation: CASSSGTRLEQYF.

V gene TRBV29-1 combines with J gene TRBJ2-3; 7 bases are a match to TRBD1. The CDR3 sequence is 14 residues long. Trimming cost V 7 bases and J 2 bases; bases outside gene matches: 9. Germline CDR1 reads SQVTM; CDR2 reads ANQGSEA. Here the CDR3 reads CSGQGQRYTDTQYF. CDR3 nucleotides: TGCAGCGGACAGGGACAGCGATACACAGATACGCAGTATTTT.

This chain connects TRBV7-2 to TRBJ2-7, with D maybe TRBD2 (5 bases). Trimming removed 6 bases at V and 3 bases at J, with 18 bases between. The CDR3 totals 15 residues. Germline lookup yields CDR1 SGHTA and CDR2 FQGNSA. CDR3 residues: CASRQAAGYFYEQYF. In DNA form, the CDR3 reads TGTGCCAGCAGACAAGCGGCGGGTTACTTCTACGAGCAGTACTTC.

The chain joins TRBV7-9 to TRBJ2-7, with TRBD1 matching over 10 bases. This CDR3 has 14 residues. From germline, CDR1 is SEHNR and CDR2 FQNEAQ (reference sequence). After removal of 5 bases from V and 2 bases from J, the junction contained 3 bases not matched to a gene. The chain's CDR3 is CASSAGQGTYEQYF. For the CDR3, the DNA is TGTGCCAGCAGCGCGGGACAGGGGACCTACGAGCAGTACTTC.

The chain combines TRBV7-8 with TRBJ2-7; tentative D call: TRBD2 (5 bases). The CDR3 is 15 residues long. The ends were cut back, 1 base at V and 6 bases at J, with 16 bases in the middle. CDR1 and CDR2 from the germline V gene are SGHVS and FQNEAQ. The CDR3 region is CASSLVGGRPGEQYV. The CDR3 bases are TGTGCCAGCAGCTTAGTGGGCGGGCGCCCGGGCGAGCAGTACGTC.

This clone was found once. The rearrangement uses TRBV10-3 and TRBJ1-5; TRBD1 matches at 7 bases. This CDR3 has 17 amino acids. The germline gives CDR1 ENHRY, CDR2 SYGVKD. V was clipped by 6 bases and J by 1 base; unmatched bases: 12. The CDR3 loop is CAISFPRDRISNQPQHF. CDR3 nucleotide sequence: TGTGCCATCAGCTTCCCTCGGGACAGAATCAGCAATCAGCCCCAGCATTTT.